This TCR beta chain emerged from a study of shared clonotypes between healthy human individuals. This CDR3 spans 14 amino acids. CDR1 and CDR2 from the germline V gene are SGHRS and YFSETQ. About this clone itself: At one end the junction does not follow the germline gene, possibly because of a read error.

Assay used: immunoSEQ multiplex PCR; TCRdb lists only in-frame clones, some missing. The sample carries about half a million clones, more than 65% recorded once. Sequencing was carried out using PBMCs. The TCR sequence derives from a woman between 40 and 55 years old in good health. Some clones in this sample may be carry-over from other donors' samples. This chain uses TRBV5-1 with TRBJ2-7, with 9 bases that match TRBD1. CDR3 sequence (DNA): TGCGCCAGCGGCTTGACAGGGGGGCTGGACGAGCAGCGCTTC. Protein: CASGLTGGLDEQRF.